Listed here are 17 T cell receptor beta chains from one sample, sequenced in a study of blood T cell repertoires in COVID-19. Sequencing was performed with immunoSEQ multiplex PCR; in TCRdb, only in-frame clones are kept and a portion is missing. The table lists roughly 14,000 clones, around 80% of them singletons, with 15% to 20% in the top ten. The sequencing sample was made of peripheral blood. The receptor set was obtained from a human donor in a cohort sampled during active COVID-19.

The chain links TRBV7-9 to TRBJ2-1; D uncertain. In germline, CDR1 is SEHNR, CDR2 FQNEAQ (reference sequence). Deletions cut 0 bases from V and 5 bases from J, with 11 bases between. The CDR3 is 15 amino acids. CDR3 coding DNA: TGTGCCAGCAGCTTAGCATTTCGTCGCGACAATGAGCAGTTCTTC. It encodes CASSLAFRRDNEQFF.

The CDR3 DNA reads TGTGCCAGCAGTTTTACAGGGACCGATACGCAGTATTTT. Protein: CASSFTGTDTQYF. This chain connects TRBV6-5 to TRBJ2-3, with TRBD1 as a possible D gene (6 bases). There are 13 residues in the CDR3. The germline CDR1 and CDR2 sequences are MNHEY and SVGAGI. Between the trimmed V and J ends, which lost 4 bases and 6 bases, there was a span of 11 bases.

This chain uses TRBV4-1 with TRBJ2-7; possible D gene TRBD2, 6 bases. The CDR3 extends over 16 amino acids. Germline loops: CDR1 MGHRA, CDR2 YSYEKL. Trimming took 0 bases from V and 2 from J, leaving 14 bases between them. In DNA form, the CDR3 reads TGCGCCAGCAGCCAAGATCTTCGACCGGGAGCCTACGAGCAGTACTTC. This codes for CASSQDLRPGAYEQYF.

The rearrangement joins TRBV7-2 to TRBJ2-7; no clear D. V lost 5 bases and J lost 3, with 17 bases in between. The CDR3 extends over 15 amino acids. Per the germline V gene, CDR1 is SGHTA and CDR2 is FQGNSA. The CDR3 bases are TGTGCCAGCAGCCAAACGCGGCGCCAGCTCTACGAGCAGTACTTC. This codes for CASSQTRRQLYEQYF.

J is TRBJ1-3 and V is TRBV5-1; tentative D call: TRBD1 (6 bases). CDR3 length equals 15 residues. The germline V gene has CDR1 SGHRS and CDR2 YFSETQ. Trimming cost V 5 bases and J 0 bases, with 12 bases left between them. The CDR3 region has the DNA TGCGCCAGCAGAATGGACAGAAACTCTGGAAACACCATATATTTT. It yields the protein CASRMDRNSGNTIYF.

This clone was counted between two and nine times. The CDR3 coding sequence is TGTGCCAGCAGCCTCATCCATAGCGGGAGCGTAGATACGCAGTATTTT. This codes for CASSLIHSGSVDTQYF. J is TRBJ2-3 and V is TRBV5-6; TRBD2 matches at 9 bases. Germline V CDR1 and CDR2: SGHDT, YYEEEE. V shed 4 bases, J shed 5 bases, and the junction held 11 bases outside the gene matches. The CDR3 covers 16 residues.

The chain recombines TRBV7-2 with TRBJ2-3; 9 nucleotides match TRBD2. CDR1 is SGHTA and CDR2 is FQGNSA in the germline V gene. This CDR3 has 18 amino acids. With V trimmed by 0 bases and J by 7 bases, 14 bases remained unmatched. Here the CDR3 DNA reads TGTGCCAGCAGCTTAGCACGGGGAAAGCGGGGGGCCCTTAATACGCAGTATTTT. Translated, it gives CASSLARGKRGALNTQYF.

The chain has TRBV20-1 and TRBJ2-5; no clear D. The germline V gene has CDR1 DFQATT and CDR2 SNEGSKA (reference sequence). Between the trimmed V and J ends, which lost 1 base and 5 bases, there was a span of 5 bases. This CDR3 has 11 residues. CDR3: CSARGLETQYF. Written as DNA, the CDR3 is TGCAGTGCTAGAGGACTGGAGACCCAGTACTTC.

The chain carries TRBV6-1 and TRBJ2-7; 10 bases map to TRBD2. The CDR3 has 17 amino acids. Germline V gives CDR1 MNHNS, CDR2 SASEGT. V lost 2 bases and J lost 3; bases outside the gene matches: 10. Here the CDR3 reads CASSESGGSGGYYEQYF. CDR3 bases: TGTGCCAGCAGTGAAAGTGGTGGTAGCGGGGGGTACTACGAGCAGTACTTC.

The gene calls are TRBV7-2 and TRBJ2-1, with a weak D call TRBD2 (5 bases). V was shortened by 5 bases and J by 8 bases, with 25 bases between the two germline ends. This CDR3 region has 17 residues. Germline CDR1 SGHTA, CDR2 FQGNSA. The CDR3 sequence: CASSPQGPGILWDEQFF. The CDR3 bases are TGTGCCAGCAGCCCCCAAGGTCCCGGGATCCTTTGGGATGAGCAGTTCTTC.

The CDR3 region has the DNA TGTGCCATCAGTCCTAGCGGGGAGAAGCAGTTCTTC. Amino acid sequence: CAISPSGEKQFF. This chain joins TRBV10-3 and TRBJ2-1; TRBD2 agrees at 9 bases. The germline gives CDR1 ENHRY, CDR2 SYGVKD. After removal of 5 bases from V and 11 bases from J, the junction contained 4 bases not matched to a gene. This CDR3 is built from 12 residues.

CDR3 coding DNA: TGCAGCGTTGGCGGTGGTAGCGGGAGGGCAATCACCGGGGAGCTGTTTTTT. The encoded protein is CSVGGGSGRAITGELFF. The chain carries TRBV29-1 and TRBJ2-2; 11 bases are a match to TRBD2. Trimming removed 4 bases from V and 4 bases from J; junction bases left unmatched: 11. Germline V gene data show CDR1 as SQVTM and CDR2 as ANQGSEA. The CDR3 covers 17 residues.

In DNA form, the CDR3 reads TGCAGCGCAACGACAGGGGTAGATCAGCCCCAGCATTTT. This codes for CSATTGVDQPQHF. The V and J genes are TRBV29-1 and TRBJ1-5, with TRBD1 matching over 8 bases. V was clipped by 7 bases and J by 5 bases; unmatched bases: 7. Germline CDR1 SQVTM, CDR2 ANQGSEA. The CDR3 loop spans 13 amino acids.

The V gene is TRBV4-1, the J gene TRBJ2-3; 8 bases line up with TRBD1. There are 14 residues in the CDR3. Germline V gene sequence: CDR1 MGHRA, CDR2 YSYEKL. V lost 0 bases and J lost 8; bases outside the gene matches: 4. The CDR3 sequence: CASSQDQGAGTQYF. For the CDR3, the DNA is TGCGCCAGCAGCCAAGATCAGGGGGCAGGTACGCAGTATTTT.

This clone was detected only once. Relative to the germline gene, one junction end is altered; a read error may explain this. The chain has TRBV18 and TRBJ2-7; TRBD2 matches at 8 bases. The germline gives CDR1 KGHSH, CDR2 LQKENI. This CDR3 has 16 residues. The CDR3 sequence: CASSPGLAGSSDEQYF. The CDR3 nucleotides are TGTGCCAGCTCACCCGGCCTAGCGGGTTCCTCCGACGAGCAGTACTTC.

The V gene is TRBV5-1, the J gene TRBJ2-5, with 13 bases identical to TRBD2. J gave up 5 bases and V 0 bases, and 4 bases lay outside the gene matches. The CDR3 contains 16 residues. Germline V CDR1 and CDR2: SGHRS, YFSETQ. CDR3 residues: CASSLELAGGLETQYF. CDR3 in DNA: TGCGCCAGCAGCTTGGAACTAGCGGGAGGGTTGGAGACCCAGTACTTC.

This chain uses TRBV4-3 with TRBJ2-7; D might be TRBD2 (5 bases). Trimming stripped 1 base from V and 3 bases from J, with 10 bases between. Per germline, CDR1 LGHNA and CDR2 YSLEER. CDR3 size: 14 residues. CDR3 region: CASSQGPGVYEQYF. CDR3 bases: TGCGCCAGCAGCCAAGGACCCGGGGTCTACGAGCAGTACTTC.